This TCR beta chain appears in the sequencing data of a study of Graves' ophthalmopathy and Graves' hyperthyroidism. Findings and caveats of the study: Among thyroid clonotypes expanded above 0.001 frequency, most also appeared in blood.

This clonotype has at least ten counts. What it binds is unknown. V shed 7 bases and J shed 5 bases, with 14 bases lying between them. Germline CDR1 and CDR2: MNHEY and SVGAGI. The CDR3 is 13 residues long. About 10 ml of fresh blood yielded the PBMCs by density gradient. The study amplified TCR beta CDR3 regions using RNA transcripts. HTBI primers served in a first-round RT-PCR, which a second-round multiplex PCR followed. TCRdb reprocessed the multiplex PCR reads with MiXCR, giving one entry per CDR3 protein. Of roughly 300,000 distinct CDR3 sequences in the sample, roughly 15% were seen once. This clonotype was sampled from an adult man with Graves' ophthalmopathy. The specimen sequenced was peripheral blood. The chain is built from TRBV6-5 and TRBJ1-1, with D maybe TRBD1 (6 bases). CDR3 sequence reads: CASIPTGKTEAFF. The CDR3 coding sequence is TGTGCCAGCATTCCTACAGGGAAGACTGAAGCTTTCTTT.